What follows are 16 T cell receptor beta chains derived from one specimen sequenced in a study of response to subunit inactivated influenza vaccine. One entry per CDR3 protein, called by TCRdb with MiXCR from the RT-PCR reads. The data contain approximately 570,000 distinct CDR3 sequences, 6% to 9% of them seen just once; the ten biggest clones take up over 10%. Sample: PBMCs from blood, taken less than 30 months after vaccination. These receptors were taken from a man aged 50-75 years who received an inactivated influenza vaccine.

The CDR3 DNA sequence: TGTGCCAGCAGTTCGCCCGCGGACCGCGTCCAGCAGTACTTC. This encodes CASSSPADRVQQYF. The V call is TRBV28, the J call TRBJ2-7; D is unclear. This CDR3 has 14 residues. Trimming stripped 4 bases from V and 8 bases from J, with 18 bases between. Germline V gene sequence: CDR1 MDHEN, CDR2 SYDVKM.

This clonotype appeared a few times. The chain recombines TRBV9 with TRBJ2-5; D is unclear. The CDR3 length is 15 residues. The germline CDR1 and CDR2 sequences are SGDLS and YYNGEE. The ends were cut back, 3 bases at V and 5 bases at J, with 17 bases in the middle. The CDR3, as DNA: TGTGCCAGCAGCGCCGGAACGATGCTGGGGGAGACCCAGTACTTC. Protein: CASSAGTMLGETQYF.

This clonotype was seen only a few times. The chain employs TRBV28 and TRBJ2-3; D gene unclear. CDR3 length: 14 amino acids. From germline, CDR1 is MDHEN and CDR2 SYDVKM. Deletions cut 3 bases from V and 4 bases from J, with 11 bases between. The CDR3 region is CASSFGRVSDTQYF. For the CDR3, the DNA is TGTGCCAGCAGTTTCGGAAGAGTCTCAGATACGCAGTATTTT. Looking up the rest from reference TRBV28 and TRBJ2-3 gives the full variable domain: DVKVTQSSRYLVKRTGEKVFLECVQDMDHENMFWYRQDPGLGLRLIYFSYDVKMKEKGDIPEGYSVSREKKERFSLILESASTNQTSMYLCASSFGRVSDTQYFGPGTRLTVL.

This clonotype appeared many times. This chain uses TRBV20-1 with TRBJ2-7; tentatively, D is TRBD1 (5 bases). Germline assignment: CDR1 DFQATT and CDR2 SNEGSKA (reference sequence). The CDR3 runs to 15 residues. V lost 2 bases and J 4 bases, leaving 18 bases between the germline ends. The CDR3 protein is CSARPPKTPGYEQYF. In DNA, the CDR3 is TGCAGTGCTAGACCCCCGAAGACGCCAGGGTACGAGCAGTACTTC.

About this clonotype itself: A much larger clone lies a single base off, so this may be a read error. CDR3 region: CASSPDRCRVSNQPQHF. The CDR3 nucleotides are TGCGCCAGCAGCCCGGACAGGTGTAGAGTGAGCAATCAGCCCCAGCATTTT. The V call is TRBV4-3, the J call TRBJ1-5; TRBD1 matches at 7 bases. From germline, CDR1 is LGHNA and CDR2 YSLEER. V lost 4 bases to trimming and J lost 1 base; unmatched junction nucleotides: 10. This CDR3 is built from 17 residues.

In its sample, this clonotype was seen a few times. The chain combines TRBV9 with TRBJ2-3; maybe TRBD2 (8 bases). This CDR3 is built from 16 residues. Trimming took 3 bases from V and 1 from J, leaving 15 bases between them. CDR1 is SGDLS and CDR2 is YYNGEE in the germline V gene. Here the CDR3 reads CASSAGGGGRTDTQYF. The CDR3 nucleotides read TGTGCCAGCAGCGCGGGAGGGGGCGGTCGCACAGATACGCAGTATTTT.

This clonotype was seen ten or more times. The chain employs TRBV20-1 and TRBJ2-2; TRBD1 matches at 7 bases. Germline V lookup: CDR1 DFQATT, CDR2 SNEGSKA (reference sequence). The CDR3 runs 16 residues. V was clipped by 3 bases and J by 0 bases; unmatched bases: 7. This chain's CDR3 is CSASWVGTANTGELFF. The CDR3 bases are TGCAGTGCTAGTTGGGTAGGGACAGCGAACACCGGGGAGCTGTTTTTT.

This clonotype came up a few times. The rearrangement uses TRBV20-1 and TRBJ2-1; 8 bases line up with TRBD1. The CDR3 has 15 residues. V shed 6 bases, J shed 0 bases, and the junction held 7 bases outside the gene matches. CDR1 is DFQATT, CDR2 SNEGSKA, per germline (reference sequence). CDR3 coding DNA: TGCAGTGCCCGGACAGGGCGTAGCTCCTACAATGAGCAGTTCTTC. Protein product: CSARTGRSSYNEQFF.

The chain joins TRBV4-2 to TRBJ1-6, with 7 bases matching TRBD1. Germline V CDR1 and CDR2: LGHNA, YNFKEQ. The CDR3 spans 14 residues. V shed 2 bases and J 13 bases; nucleotides not matched to a gene: 8. The chain's CDR3 is CASSQSTGDRPLHF. The CDR3 DNA follows: TGTGCCAGCAGCCAATCCACAGGGGATCGGCCCCTCCACTTT.

This chain links TRBV12-3 or TRBV12-4 with TRBJ2-5; tentative D call: TRBD2 (6 bases). CDR3 size: 14 residues. With 3 bases removed from V and 5 bases from J, the gap between germline ends came to 13 bases. CDR3 bases: TGTGCCAGCAGTTTGGGAGGAGCTTGGGAGACCCAGTACTTC. Residues: CASSLGGAWETQYF.

The table lists this clonotype with many counts. The rearrangement uses TRBV7-2 and TRBJ2-5; a weak D match, TRBD1 (6 bases). V gave up 4 bases and J gave up 2 bases, with 8 bases separating them. The CDR3 is made up of 13 amino acids. Germline lookup yields CDR1 SGHTA and CDR2 FQGNSA. The CDR3 region is CASSSDRQETQYF. The CDR3 nucleotides are TGTGCCAGCAGCTCGGACAGACAAGAGACCCAGTACTTC.

This clonotype was seen at least ten times. The CDR3 is CASSQGTQPQHF. DNA for the CDR3: TGTGCCAGCAGCCAAGGAACTCAGCCCCAGCATTTT. J is TRBJ1-5 and V is TRBV14, with D hard to call. This CDR3 has 12 amino acids. The ends were cut back, 1 base at V and 6 bases at J, with 4 bases in the middle. Germline lookup yields CDR1 SGHDN and CDR2 FVKESK.

This clonotype was counted only a few times. The chain carries TRBV11-1 and TRBJ2-2; the D is unclear. Germline loops: CDR1 SGHAT, CDR2 FQDESV (reference sequence). V lost 9 bases to trimming and J lost 0 bases, with 23 bases between them. This CDR3 region has 18 residues. The CDR3 DNA reads TGTGCCAGAATACAGCGTACCGACACCAGCGCGAACACCGGGGAGCTGTTTTTT. Translating gives CARIQRTDTSANTGELFF.

There are many counts of this clonotype. The chain employs TRBV15 and TRBJ2-2, with D unclear. The CDR3 length is 19 residues. Between the trimmed V and J ends, which lost 0 bases and 1 base, there was a span of 18 bases. Germline-derived CDR1 and CDR2 are LNHNV and YYDKDF (reference sequence). Written as DNA, the CDR3 is TGTGCCACCAGCAGAGACGTCATTCGGTCAGGCTGGAACACCGGGGAGCTGTTTTTT. It yields the protein CATSRDVIRSGWNTGELFF.

This clonotype was seen a handful of times. V gene TRBV14 combines with J gene TRBJ2-7, with unresolved D. The CDR3 extends over 14 amino acids. V lost 0 bases to trimming and J lost 4 bases, with 10 bases between them. The germline CDR1 and CDR2 sequences are SGHDN and FVKESK. CDR3 coding DNA: TGTGCCAGCAGCCAAGATGATGGGCCGTACGAGCAGTACTTC. This translates into CASSQDDGPYEQYF.

This clonotype turned up a few times. The rearrangement links TRBV5-4 to TRBJ1-1; the D gene is possibly TRBD1 (5 bases). Trimming pared 1 base from V and 0 bases from J, leaving 22 bases between. The CDR3 length is 19 residues. Germline V gives CDR1 SGHNT, CDR2 YYREEE (reference sequence). The DNA of the CDR3 is TGTGCCAGCAGCTTGTCCCTCCCGGCGGGGACGGGGATGAACACTGAAGCTTTCTTT. Its translation is CASSLSLPAGTGMNTEAFF.